The T cell receptor beta chain under discussion was sequenced for a study of tumor-infiltrating lymphocytes in primary liver carcinoma. Study results and caveats: Present in all five tumor regions were only about 7.5-25% of the top clones.

From approximately 530 ng of total RNA, TCR beta-specific cDNA was reverse-transcribed using a constant-region primer. Employing slightly modified ARM-PCR, three nested multiplex PCR rounds were run, and these gave rise to the TCR beta libraries. The first two PCR rounds used TRBV1-TRBV30 forward primers with a C-beta reverse primer, 9 to 10 cycles each. TCRdb re-called the multiplex PCR reads through MiXCR, storing one row per CDR3 protein. The table records 95,000 to 100,000 distinct CDR3 sequences, approximately 70% of them present only once. The germline V gene has CDR1 SQVTM and CDR2 ANQGSEA. This CDR3 comprises 12 residues. With respect to this clonotype: Its antigen remains unidentified. The junction does not match germline at one end; this may be a read error.

RNA and DNA were co-extracted from approximately 20-30 mg of unsorted bulk tissue. The sample consisted of liver tumor tissue from sampling region 2. Subset here: tumor region T2, inferior pole. The sequence derives from a woman aged 55-75 years with primary liver carcinoma and hepatitis B virus infection. V usage is TRBV29-1 and J usage is TRBJ2-3; D is perhaps TRBD2 (5 bases). This CDR3 reads CSVEPSTDMQYF. CDR3 nucleotide sequence: TGCAGCGTTGAGCCTAGCACAGATATGCAGTATTTT.